This TCR beta chain was found in a study of cytomegalovirus exposure and HLA in healthy donors. Study-level information: Earlier sequencing of about 179 million T cells yielded approximately 100 million unique TCR beta sequences. Caucasian-associated ancestry cluster membership applied to under 85% of 300 to 450 genotyped donors.

Regarding this clone: Antigen specificity is unknown.

The study, taken as a whole, reports: Later analysis revealed greater clonal expansion in HLA-associated TCR beta chains than in equally common others.

Amplification used 60 Vbeta primers and 13 Jbeta primers. The table came from immunoSEQ multiplex PCR; TCRdb's copy has only in-frame clones and leaves some out. In the table there are about 140,000 clones, 82% of which are singletons. What was sequenced was PBMCs. The receptor comes from a woman aged 55-69 years in good health and CMV-seropositive.

This CDR3 reads CASSRQGLDTEAFF. The CDR3, as DNA: TGTGCCAGCTCCCGGCAGGGGCTCGACACTGAAGCTTTCTTT. The V gene is TRBV18, the J gene TRBJ1-1; D might be TRBD1 (6 bases). V was cut by 6 bases and J by 3 bases, with 14 bases left in between. Germline values: CDR1 KGHSH, CDR2 LQKENI. The CDR3 covers 14 residues.